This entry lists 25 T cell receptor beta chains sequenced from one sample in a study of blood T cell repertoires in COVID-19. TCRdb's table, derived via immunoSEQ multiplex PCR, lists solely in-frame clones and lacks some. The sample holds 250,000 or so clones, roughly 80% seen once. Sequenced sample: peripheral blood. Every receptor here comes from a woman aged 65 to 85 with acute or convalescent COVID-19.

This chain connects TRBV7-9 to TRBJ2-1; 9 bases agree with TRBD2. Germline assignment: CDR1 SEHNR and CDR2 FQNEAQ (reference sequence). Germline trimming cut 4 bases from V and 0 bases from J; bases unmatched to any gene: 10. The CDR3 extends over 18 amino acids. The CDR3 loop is CASSSPAGGRFSYNEQFF. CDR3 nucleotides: TGTGCCAGCAGCTCCCCAGCGGGGGGTCGGTTCTCCTACAATGAGCAGTTCTTC.

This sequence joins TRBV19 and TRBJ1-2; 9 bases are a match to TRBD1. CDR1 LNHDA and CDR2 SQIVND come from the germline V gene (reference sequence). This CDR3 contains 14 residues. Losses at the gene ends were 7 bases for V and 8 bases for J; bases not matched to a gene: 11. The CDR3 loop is CASTTDRGTLGYTF. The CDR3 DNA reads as TGTGCCAGTACTACGGACAGGGGAACACTAGGCTACACCTTC.

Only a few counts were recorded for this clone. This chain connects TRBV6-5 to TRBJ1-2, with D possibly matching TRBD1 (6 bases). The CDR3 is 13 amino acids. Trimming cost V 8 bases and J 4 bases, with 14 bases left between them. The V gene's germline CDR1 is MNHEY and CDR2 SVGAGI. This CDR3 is CASVTGDTYGYTF. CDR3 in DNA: TGTGCCAGCGTGACAGGAGACACCTATGGCTACACCTTC.

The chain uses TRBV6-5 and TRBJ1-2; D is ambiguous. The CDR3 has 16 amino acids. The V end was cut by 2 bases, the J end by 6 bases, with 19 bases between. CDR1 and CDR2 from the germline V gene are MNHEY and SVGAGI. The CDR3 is CASSYDGRWGRHGYTF. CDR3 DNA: TGTGCCAGCAGTTACGACGGGAGATGGGGTAGGCATGGCTACACCTTC.

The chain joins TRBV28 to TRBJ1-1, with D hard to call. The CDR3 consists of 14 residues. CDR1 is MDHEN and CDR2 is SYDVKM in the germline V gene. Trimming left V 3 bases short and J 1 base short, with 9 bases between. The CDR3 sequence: CASSLAAPNTEAFF. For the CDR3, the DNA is TGTGCCAGCAGTTTGGCGGCTCCGAACACTGAAGCTTTCTTT.

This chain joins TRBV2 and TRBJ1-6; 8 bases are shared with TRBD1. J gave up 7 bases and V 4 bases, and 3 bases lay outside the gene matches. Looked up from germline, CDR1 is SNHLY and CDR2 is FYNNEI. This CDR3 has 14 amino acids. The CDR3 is CASSVQGANSPLHF. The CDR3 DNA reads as TGTGCCAGCAGTGTGCAGGGGGCGAATTCACCCCTCCACTTT. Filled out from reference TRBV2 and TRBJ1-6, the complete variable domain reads EPEVTQTPSHQVTQMGQEVILRCVPISNHLYFYWYRQILGQKVEFLVSFYNNEISEKSEIFDDQFSVERPDGSNFTLKIRSTKLEDSAMYFCASSVQGANSPLHFGNGTRLTVT.

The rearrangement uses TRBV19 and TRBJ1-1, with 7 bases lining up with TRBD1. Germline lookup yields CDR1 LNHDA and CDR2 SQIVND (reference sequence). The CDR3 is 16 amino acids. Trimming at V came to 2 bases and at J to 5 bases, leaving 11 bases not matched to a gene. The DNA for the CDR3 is TGTGCCAGTAGTATAACCAACAGGGGTTTTCGGACTGAAGCTTTCTTT. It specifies CASSITNRGFRTEAFF.

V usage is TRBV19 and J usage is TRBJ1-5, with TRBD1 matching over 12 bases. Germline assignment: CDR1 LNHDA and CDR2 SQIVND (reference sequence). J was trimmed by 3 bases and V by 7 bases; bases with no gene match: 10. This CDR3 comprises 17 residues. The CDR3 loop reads CASTPGPGQGANQPQHF. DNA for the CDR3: TGTGCCAGTACCCCCGGGCCGGGACAGGGGGCCAATCAGCCCCAGCATTTT. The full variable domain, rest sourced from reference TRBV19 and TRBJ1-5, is DGGITQSPKYLFRKEGQNVTLSCEQNLNHDAMYWYRQDPGQGLRLIYYSQIVNDFQKGDIAEGYSVSREKKESFPLTVTSAQKNPTAFYLCASTPGPGQGANQPQHFGDGTRLSIL.

The CDR3 region has the DNA TGTGCCAGCAGCACACAGGGGGCTAACACTGAAGCTTTCTTT. Translated, it gives CASSTQGANTEAFF. The chain joins TRBV28 to TRBJ1-1; TRBD1 matches 9 bases. Germline-derived CDR1 and CDR2 are MDHEN and SYDVKM. This CDR3 has 14 residues. V shed 6 bases, J shed 2 bases, and the junction held 4 bases outside the gene matches.

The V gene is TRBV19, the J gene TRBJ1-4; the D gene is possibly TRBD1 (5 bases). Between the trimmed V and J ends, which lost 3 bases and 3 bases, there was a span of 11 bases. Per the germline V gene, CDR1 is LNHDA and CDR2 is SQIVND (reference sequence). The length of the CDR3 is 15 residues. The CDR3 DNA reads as TGTGCCAGTAGTATCGCCGGGACTTCTAATGAAAAACTGTTTTTT. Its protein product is CASSIAGTSNEKLFF.

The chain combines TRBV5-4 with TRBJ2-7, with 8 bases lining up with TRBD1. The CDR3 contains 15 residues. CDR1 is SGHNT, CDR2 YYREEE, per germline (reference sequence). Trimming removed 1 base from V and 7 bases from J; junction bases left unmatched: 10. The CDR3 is CASSLYAGGLGEQYF. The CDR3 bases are TGTGCCAGCAGCTTGTACGCAGGGGGCTTAGGGGAGCAGTACTTC.

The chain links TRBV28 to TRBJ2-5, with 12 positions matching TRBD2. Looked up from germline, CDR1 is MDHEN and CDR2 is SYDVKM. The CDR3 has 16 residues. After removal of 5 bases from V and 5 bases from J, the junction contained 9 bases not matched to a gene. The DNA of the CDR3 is TGTGCCAGCAGTCCCTCTAGCGGGGGGGCGGGCGAGACCCAGTACTTC. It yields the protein CASSPSSGGAGETQYF.

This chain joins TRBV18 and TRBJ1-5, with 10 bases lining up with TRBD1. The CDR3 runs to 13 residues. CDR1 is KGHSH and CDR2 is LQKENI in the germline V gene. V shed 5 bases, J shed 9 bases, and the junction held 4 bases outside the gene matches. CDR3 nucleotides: TGTGCCAGCTCAGGGGGACAGGGGTCGCCCCAGCATTTT. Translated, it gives CASSGGQGSPQHF.

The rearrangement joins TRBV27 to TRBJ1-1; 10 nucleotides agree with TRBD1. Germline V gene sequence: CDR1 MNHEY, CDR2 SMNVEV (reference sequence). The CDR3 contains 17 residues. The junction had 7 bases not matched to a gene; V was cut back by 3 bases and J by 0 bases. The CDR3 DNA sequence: TGTGCCAGCAGTTTCAAGGGACAGGGGTTTATGAACACTGAAGCTTTCTTT. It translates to CASSFKGQGFMNTEAFF.

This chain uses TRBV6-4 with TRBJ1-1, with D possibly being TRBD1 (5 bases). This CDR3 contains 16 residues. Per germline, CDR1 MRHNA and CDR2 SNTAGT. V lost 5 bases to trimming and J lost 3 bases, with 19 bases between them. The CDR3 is CASSPSGWGGDTEAFF. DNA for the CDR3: TGTGCCAGCAGTCCCTCGGGTTGGGGAGGGGACACTGAAGCTTTCTTT.

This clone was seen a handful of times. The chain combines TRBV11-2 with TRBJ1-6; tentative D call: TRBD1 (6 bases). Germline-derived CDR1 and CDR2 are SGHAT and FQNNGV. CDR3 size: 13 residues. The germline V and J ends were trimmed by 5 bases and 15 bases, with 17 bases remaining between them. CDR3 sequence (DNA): TGTGCCAGCAGCCCCTTTACGTGGGGGCACCTCCACTTT. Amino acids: CASSPFTWGHLHF.

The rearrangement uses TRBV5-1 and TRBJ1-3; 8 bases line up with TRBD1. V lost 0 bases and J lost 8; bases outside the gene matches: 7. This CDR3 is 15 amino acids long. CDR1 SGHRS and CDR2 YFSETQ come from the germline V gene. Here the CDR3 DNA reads TGCGCCAGCAGCTTGGAGGCAGGGGGCCTGTACACCATATATTTT. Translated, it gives CASSLEAGGLYTIYF.

CDR3 loop: CASSKGYSGANVLTF. As DNA, the CDR3 is TGTGCCAGCAGCAAGGGGTACTCTGGGGCCAACGTCCTGACTTTC. This sequence joins TRBV2 and TRBJ2-6; D possibly corresponds to TRBD1 (5 bases). The CDR3 loop spans 15 amino acids. Germline lookup yields CDR1 SNHLY and CDR2 FYNNEI. The V end lost 6 bases, the J end lost 0 bases, and 9 bases lay between the germline ends.

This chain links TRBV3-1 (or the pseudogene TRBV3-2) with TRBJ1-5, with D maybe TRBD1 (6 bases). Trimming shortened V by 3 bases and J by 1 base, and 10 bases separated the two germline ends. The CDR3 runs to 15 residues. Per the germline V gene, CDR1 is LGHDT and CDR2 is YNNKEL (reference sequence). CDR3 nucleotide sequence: TGTGCCAGCAGCCATCAGGGGACAAGCAATCAGCCCCAGCATTTT. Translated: CASSHQGTSNQPQHF.

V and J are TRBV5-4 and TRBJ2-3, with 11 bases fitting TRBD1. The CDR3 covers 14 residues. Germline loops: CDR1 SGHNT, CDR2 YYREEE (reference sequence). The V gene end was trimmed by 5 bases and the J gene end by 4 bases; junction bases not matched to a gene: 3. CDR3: CASRWTGGSDTQYF. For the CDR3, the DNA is TGTGCCAGCAGATGGACAGGGGGCTCAGATACGCAGTATTTT. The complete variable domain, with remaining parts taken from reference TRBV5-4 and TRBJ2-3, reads ETGVTQSPTHLIKTRGQQVTLRCSSQSGHNTVSWYQQALGQGPQFIFQYYREEENGRGNFPPRFSGLQFPNYSSELNVNALELDDSALYLCASRWTGGSDTQYFGPGTRLTVL.

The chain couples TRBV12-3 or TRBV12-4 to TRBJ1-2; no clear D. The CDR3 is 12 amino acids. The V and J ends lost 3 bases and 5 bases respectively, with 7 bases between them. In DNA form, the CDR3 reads TGTGCCAGCAGTTTGAGTTGGTATGGCTACACCTTC. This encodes CASSLSWYGYTF.

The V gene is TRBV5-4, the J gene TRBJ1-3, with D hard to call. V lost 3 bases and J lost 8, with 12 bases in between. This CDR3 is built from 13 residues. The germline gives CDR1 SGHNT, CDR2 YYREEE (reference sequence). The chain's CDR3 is CASSSGSRDTIYF. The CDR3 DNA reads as TGTGCCAGCAGCTCCGGGTCCCGGGACACCATATATTTT.

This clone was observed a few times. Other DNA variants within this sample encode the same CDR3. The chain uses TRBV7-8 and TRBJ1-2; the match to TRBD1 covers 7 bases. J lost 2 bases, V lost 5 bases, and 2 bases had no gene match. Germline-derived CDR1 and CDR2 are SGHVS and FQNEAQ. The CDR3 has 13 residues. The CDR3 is CASSPDRNYGYTF. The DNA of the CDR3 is TGTGCCAGCAGCCCGGACAGGAACTATGGCTACACCTTC.

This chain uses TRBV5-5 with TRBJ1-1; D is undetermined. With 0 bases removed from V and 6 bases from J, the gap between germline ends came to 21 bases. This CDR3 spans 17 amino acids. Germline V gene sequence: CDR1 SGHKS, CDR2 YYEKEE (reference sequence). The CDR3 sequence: CASSLGARGAELSEAFF. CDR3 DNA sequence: TGTGCCAGCAGCTTGGGGGCCCGGGGAGCTGAGTTATCTGAAGCTTTCTTT.

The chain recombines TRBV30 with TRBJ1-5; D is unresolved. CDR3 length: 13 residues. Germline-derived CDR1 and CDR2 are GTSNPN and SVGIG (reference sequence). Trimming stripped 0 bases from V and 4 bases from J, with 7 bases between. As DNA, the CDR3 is TGTGCCTGGAGTGTTGGAGTGAATCAGCCCCAGCATTTT. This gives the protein CAWSVGVNQPQHF. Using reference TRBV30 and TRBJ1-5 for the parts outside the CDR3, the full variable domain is SQTIHQWPATLVQPVGSPLSLECTVEGTSNPNLYWYRQAAGRGLQLLFYSVGIGQISSEVPQNLSASRPQDRQFILSSKKLLLSDSGFYLCAWSVGVNQPQHFGDGTRLSIL.